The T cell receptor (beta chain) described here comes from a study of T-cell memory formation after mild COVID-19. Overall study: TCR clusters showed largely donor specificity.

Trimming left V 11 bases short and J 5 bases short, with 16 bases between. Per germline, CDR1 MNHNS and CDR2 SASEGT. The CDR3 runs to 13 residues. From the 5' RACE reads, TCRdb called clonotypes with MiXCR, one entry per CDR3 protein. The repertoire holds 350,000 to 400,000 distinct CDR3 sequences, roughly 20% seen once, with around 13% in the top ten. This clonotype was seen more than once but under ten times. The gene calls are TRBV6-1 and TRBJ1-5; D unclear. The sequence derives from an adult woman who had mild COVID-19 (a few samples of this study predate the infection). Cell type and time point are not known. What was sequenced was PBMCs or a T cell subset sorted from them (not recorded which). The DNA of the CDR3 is TGTGCCCACGGACGGGGAGAAGATCAGCCCCAGCATTTT. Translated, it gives CAHGRGEDQPQHF.